Included here is one T cell receptor (beta chain) sequence, with context. The data stem from a study of blood T cell repertoires in COVID-19. Profiling relied on immunoSEQ multiplex PCR, and the TCRdb table lists in-frame clones only, not all of them. In the table there are over 100,000 clones, over 70% of which are singletons. The CDR3 is 15 residues long. J lost 10 bases, V lost 3 bases, and 11 bases had no gene match. CDR1 and CDR2 (germline): KGHSH, LQKENI. The sequenced sample was peripheral blood. The TCR comes from a woman aged 45-65 years with acute or convalescent COVID-19. The V and J genes are TRBV18 and TRBJ1-5, with TRBD1 matching over 8 bases. CDR3 bases: TGTGCCAGCTCACCCGGACAGGGTGAGGGTCGACCCCAGCATTTT. Encoded protein: CASSPGQGEGRPQHF. The full variable domain, in which reference TRBV18 and TRBJ1-5 provide the parts outside the CDR3, is NAGVMQNPRHLVRRRGQEARLRCSPMKGHSHVYWYRQLPEEGLKFMVYLQKENIIDESGMPKERFSAEFPKEGPSILRIQQVVRGDSAAYFCASSPGQGEGRPQHFGDGTRLSIL.